Listed below are T cell receptor beta chains from one sample, sequenced in a study of T cell changes during pregnancy in multiple sclerosis. The data were produced by immunoSEQ multiplex PCR, yet TCRdb's version contains in-frame clones alone and is incomplete. Of fewer than 65,000 clones listed, more than 75% are singletons. This specimen was peripheral blood, taken in the first trimester of pregnancy. These receptors came from a female donor in good health, enrolled as a control in a pregnancy study. CDR3s leave out the opening cysteine and the closing phenylalanine or tryptophan. The order of the fields is clone size, V gene, J gene, CDR3 protein. Only some rows state a clone size, as once, few, many or a class for expanded clones.

NA	TRBV7-9	TRBJ1-1	ASSLEQGVGAEAF
NA	TRBV6-5	TRBJ2-1	ASSYSGRVNEQF
NA	TRBV28	TRBJ2-7	ASNSIWTGVNEQY
NA	TRBV4-1	TRBJ2-3	ASSQDRFFTDTQY
NA	TRBV11-2	TRBJ2-7	ASSSDRDGEQY
NA	TRBV9	TRBJ1-2	ASSPGRGYT
NA	TRBV5-1	TRBJ1-2	ASSLGQGNYGYT
NA	TRBV29-1	TRBJ2-1	STRQGSYNEQF
once	TRBV27	TRBJ2-1	ASSGLAGEDEQF
NA	TRBV7-2	TRBJ1-1	ASSFLVTGNTEAF
NA	TRBV11-1	TRBJ2-2	ASRDRGNTGELF